These T cell receptor beta chains were read from a single sample in a study of blood T cells in healthy people across ages. TCRdb fed the 5' RACE reads into MiXCR, producing one record per CDR3 protein. This sample carries about 540,000 distinct CDR3 sequences, less than 25% of them seen once, and the ten largest clones take roughly 10%. The same sample was also studied in work on T cells of mothers and their children.

The sample consisted of blood. These receptors all stem from a boy younger than 18 in good health. Both conserved end residues are part of each CDR3. The D gene is left open where the match is weak. Size tells how often a clone was seen (once, few, many) or the class of an expanded clone, and some rows leave it out.

j_call v_call clone_size d_call cdr3_nt cdr3_aa
TRBJ2-7 TRBV9 few TRBD1 TGTGCCAGCAGCGGAACGGGACAGGGTTACGAGCAGTACTTC CASSGTGQGYEQYF
TRBJ2-2 TRBV7-3 - - TGTGCCAGCAGCCCTTACTTCCGGGGAACCGGGGAGCTGTTTTTT CASSPYFRGTGELFF
TRBJ2-7 TRBV7-2 few TRBD2 TGTGCCAGCAGCTTAGTGAACCTAGCGGGAAGGTACGAGCAGTACTTC CASSLVNLAGRYEQYF
TRBJ2-1 TRBV7-3 few - TGTGCCAGCAGCTTAACGCAGGGCCCTTACAATGAGCAGTTCTTC CASSLTQGPYNEQFF
TRBJ2-5 TRBV27 - TRBD2 TGTGCCAGCAGCCCAAGCGGGAGGAAGACCCAGTACTTC CASSPSGRKTQYF
TRBJ1-1 TRBV20-1 - - TGCAGTGCTGGCTCGACCCAGGGCACTGAAGCTTTCTTT CSAGSTQGTEAFF
TRBJ2-5 TRBV7-9 - - TGTGCCAGCAGCTTAGACGATAAAGAGACCCAGTACTTC CASSLDDKETQYF
TRBJ2-7 TRBV9 - - TGTGCCAGCAGCTCTCAAACCGAAGTAAGGACCTACGAGCAGTACTTC CASSSQTEVRTYEQYF
TRBJ2-7 TRBV28 few - TGTGCCAGCAGCCAGGTGATTTCCGAATACGAGCAGTACTTC CASSQVISEYEQYF
TRBJ1-5 TRBV7-3 few TRBD1 TGTGCCAGCAGCTTATATTCAGGGGGCGATCAGCCCCAGCATTTT CASSLYSGGDQPQHF
TRBJ2-4 TRBV18 - - TGTGCCAGCTCACCAGTTCTGGGTACAGCCAAAAACATTCAGTACTTC CASSPVLGTAKNIQYF
TRBJ1-1 TRBV29-1 few - TGCAGCGTTGACGCGCAGAACACTGAAGCTTTCTTT CSVDAQNTEAFF
TRBJ2-5 TRBV4-1 many TRBD2 TGCGCCAGCAGCCTCAGCGGGAACGAAGAGACCCAGTACTTC CASSLSGNEETQYF
TRBJ2-5 TRBV14 - TRBD1 TGTGCCAGCAGCTACAGACGTCCGGGACAGGCCTCACAAGAGACCCAGTACTTC CASSYRRPGQASQETQYF
TRBJ2-7 TRBV6-5 once TRBD2 TGTGCCAGCAGTCTGAGCGGGAGTTACCACGAGCAGTACTTC CASSLSGSYHEQYF
TRBJ2-7 TRBV29-1 many - TGCAGCGTTGTCGCCACCTCCTACGAGCAGTACTTC CSVVATSYEQYF
TRBJ2-1 TRBV5-1 - TRBD2 TGCGCCAGCAGCCCGGGACTAGCGGGAGGAAGGAATGAGCAGTTCTTC CASSPGLAGGRNEQFF
TRBJ1-4 TRBV6-6 many - TGTGCCAGCAGTTACCTTTTGTCGGCTGAAAAACTGTTTTTT CASSYLLSAEKLFF
TRBJ2-1 TRBV4-1 few - TGCGCCAGCAGCCAAGGTGGGGCCAATGAGCAGTTCTTC CASSQGGANEQFF
TRBJ2-5 TRBV12-3/TRBV12-4 many - TGTGCCAGCAGTTTGCGGGCCCACGGGGAGACCCAGTACTTC CASSLRAHGETQYF